The 14 T cell receptor beta chains listed next were all sequenced from one sample in a study of T cell responses to AZD1222 COVID-19 vaccine (dated by TCRdb to the early 2020s). The sample's time point, from its label and the paper: about 28 days (+/-7) after the second vaccine dose. Library method: the immunoSEQ multiplex PCR assay. Imported from immuneACCESS, the table was reduced by TCRdb to in-frame sequences with V and J called. These copies leave out some clones; in studies compared against another copy, an unresolved V gene accounts for under half, and the cause of the remainder is not known. The sample data list 90,000 to 120,000 clones, and 75% to 95% of these were observed just once. The top ten clonotypes cover about 6.8% of the sample. The material sequenced was peripheral blood, taken 28 days after the second AZD1222 dose. These receptors were collected from an adult who received the AZD1222 COVID-19 vaccine.

This clone was found once. In the same sample, other DNA sequences code for this CDR3. V and J are TRBV18 and TRBJ1-5; D might be TRBD1 (6 bases). Germline V gene lookup returns CDR1 KGHSH and CDR2 LQKENI. V lost 2 bases, J lost 1 base, and 6 bases lay in between. This CDR3 region has 14 residues. In DNA, the CDR3 is TGTGCCAGCTCACCAGGACAGAGCAATCAGCCCCAGCATTTT. It yields the protein CASSPGQSNQPQHF.

The count of this clone is one. V and J are TRBV20-1 and TRBJ1-2; the D is unclear. Germline V CDR1 and CDR2: DFQATT, SNEGSKA (reference sequence). V was shortened by 5 bases and J by 0 bases, with 4 bases between the two germline ends. The CDR3 is 11 amino acids. CDR3 in amino acids: CSAPPNYGYTF. In DNA form, the CDR3 reads TGCAGTGCTCCCCCTAACTATGGCTACACCTTC.

The chain is built from TRBV6-5 and TRBJ1-1, with D possibly matching TRBD1 (5 bases). The ends were cut back, 6 bases at V and 5 bases at J, with 13 bases in the middle. The CDR3 sequence is 13 residues long. CDR1 is MNHEY, CDR2 SVGAGI, per germline. DNA of the CDR3: TGTGCCAGCAGCCTCCCGGGGGGGACTGAAGCTTTCTTT. Translating gives CASSLPGGTEAFF.

The rearrangement uses TRBV7-9 and TRBJ1-1; D possibly corresponds to TRBD1 (5 bases). This CDR3 is built from 17 residues. The V gene's germline CDR1 is SEHNR and CDR2 FQNEAQ (reference sequence). V lost 4 bases, J lost 0 bases, and 18 bases lay in between. The CDR3 region has the DNA TGTGCCAGCAGCTCAGGGACCCTCTCCGACATGAACACTGAAGCTTTCTTT. This translates into CASSSGTLSDMNTEAFF.

This clone has a single count. The chain joins TRBV19 to TRBJ2-5; no definite D call. From germline, CDR1 is LNHDA and CDR2 SQIVND (reference sequence). V was cut by 3 bases and J by 0 bases, with 14 bases left in between. The CDR3 extends over 16 amino acids. CDR3 amino acids: CASSIGSPYYQETQYF. CDR3 bases: TGTGCCAGTAGTATCGGCAGCCCATACTACCAAGAGACCCAGTACTTC.

The chain links TRBV28 to TRBJ1-2; weak D call: TRBD1 (5 bases). The germline V gene encodes CDR1 MDHEN and CDR2 SYDVKM. Trimming pared 0 bases from V and 4 bases from J, leaving 9 bases between. This CDR3 has 14 amino acids. For the CDR3, the DNA is TGTGCCAGCAGTTTATGGGGGACGGGCTATGGCTACACCTTC. Translation: CASSLWGTGYGYTF.

V is TRBV2 and J is TRBJ2-7; a possible D gene is TRBD1 (6 bases). This CDR3 is 14 amino acids long. Trimming left V 7 bases short and J 2 bases short, with 15 bases between. CDR1 and CDR2 from the germline V gene are SNHLY and FYNNEI. The DNA for the CDR3 is TGTGCCAGCACCTACATGAGGACAGCCTACGAGCAGTACTTC. It specifies CASTYMRTAYEQYF.

V is TRBV6-1 and J is TRBJ1-5; D not certain. The V gene's germline CDR1 is MNHNS and CDR2 SASEGT. This CDR3 is 13 amino acids long. V gave up 1 base and J gave up 4 bases, with 5 bases separating them. In nucleotides, the CDR3 is TGTGCCAGCAGTGAAGTGGGGAATCAGCCCCAGCATTTT. It codes for CASSEVGNQPQHF.

The rearrangement links TRBV21-1 to TRBJ1-2; the DNA was not compared with TRBD1, the D call given in the table. TRBV21-1 is shown as a pseudogene. The CDR3 consists of 17 residues. This chain's CDR3 is CASTPPGQGACGYGYTF. The CDR3, as DNA: TGTGCCAGCACCCCACCCGGACAGGGGGCATGCGGCTATGGCTACACCTTC.

The chain couples TRBV3-1 (or the pseudogene TRBV3-2) to TRBJ1-2; 7 bases are a match to TRBD1. The CDR3 length is 12 residues. Germline V CDR1 and CDR2: LGHDT, YNNKEL (reference sequence). The V gene end was trimmed by 2 bases and the J gene end by 6 bases; junction bases not matched to a gene: 0. The CDR3 sequence: CASSQRGHGYTF. The CDR3 DNA reads as TGTGCCAGCAGCCAAAGGGGGCATGGCTACACCTTC.

The chain recombines TRBV19 with TRBJ1-5, with TRBD1 as a possible D gene (5 bases). V was trimmed by 4 bases and J by 3 bases, leaving 13 bases between them. CDR3 length: 15 residues. Germline assignment: CDR1 LNHDA and CDR2 SQIVND (reference sequence). The CDR3 DNA reads as TGTGCCAGTAGTAGGTCCGGGGGAACCAATCAGCCCCAGCATTTT. Protein sequence: CASSRSGGTNQPQHF.

The V call is TRBV21-1, the J call TRBJ1-4; the table calls TRBD1, which could not be checked here. TRBV21-1 is a known pseudogene. The CDR3 spans 16 residues. The CDR3 nucleotides read TGTGCCAGCAGCAAAGACCGGGACAGGGGTAATGAAAAACTGTTTTTT. It is translated as CASSKDRDRGNEKLFF.

Only one count was recorded for this clone. The chain joins TRBV27 to TRBJ1-2; 9 positions agree with TRBD1. Germline V gene lookup returns CDR1 MNHEY and CDR2 SMNVEV (reference sequence). The CDR3 extends over 13 amino acids. V lost 6 bases, J lost 4 bases, and 3 bases stayed unmatched. CDR3 in DNA: TGTGCCAGCAGACAGACAGGGGGCTATGGCTACACCTTC. Encoded protein: CASRQTGGYGYTF.

The chain has TRBV19 and TRBJ2-7; 7 nucleotides match TRBD2. This CDR3 is built from 14 residues. Germline trimming cut 6 bases from V and 3 bases from J; bases unmatched to any gene: 8. The V gene's germline CDR1 is LNHDA and CDR2 SQIVND (reference sequence). The CDR3 DNA reads as TGTGCCAGTAGAGCCCGGGAGGAAGGCTACGAGCAGTACTTC. Its translation is CASRAREEGYEQYF.